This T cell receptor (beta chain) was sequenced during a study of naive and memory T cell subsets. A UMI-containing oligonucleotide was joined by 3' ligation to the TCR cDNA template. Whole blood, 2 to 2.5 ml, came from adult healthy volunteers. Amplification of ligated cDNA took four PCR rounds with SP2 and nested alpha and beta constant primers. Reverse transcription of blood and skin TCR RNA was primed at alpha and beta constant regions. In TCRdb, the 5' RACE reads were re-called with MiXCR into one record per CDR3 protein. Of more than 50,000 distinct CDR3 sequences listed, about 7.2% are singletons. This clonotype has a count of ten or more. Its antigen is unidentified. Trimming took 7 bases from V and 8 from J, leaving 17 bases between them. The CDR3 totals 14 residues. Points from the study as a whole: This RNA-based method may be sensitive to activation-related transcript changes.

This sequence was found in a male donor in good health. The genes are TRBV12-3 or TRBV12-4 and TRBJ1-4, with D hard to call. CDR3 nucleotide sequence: TGTGCCAGCATGAATTCGCAGACCTGGGAAAAACTGTTTTTT. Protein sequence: CASMNSQTWEKLFF.